What follows are 11 T cell receptor beta chains derived from one specimen sequenced in a study of neurological immune-mediated disorders. One entry per CDR3 protein, called by TCRdb with MiXCR from the 5' RACE reads. The profile shows 55,000 to 75,000 distinct CDR3 sequences, 2% to 2.5% of them singletons. The sample was PBMCs. Receptors were obtained from a man aged 45 to 65 with multiple sclerosis.

The sample holds many counts of this clonotype. CDR3 residues: CASTGTGEETQYF. CDR3 nucleotides: TGCGCCAGCACTGGGACGGGGGAAGAGACCCAGTACTTC. The chain couples TRBV5-1 to TRBJ2-5, with D tentatively TRBD2 (6 bases). The CDR3 totals 13 residues. V lost 6 bases and J lost 3, with 12 bases in between. Germline V gives CDR1 SGHRS, CDR2 YFSETQ.

This clonotype was recorded at least ten times. The gene calls are TRBV11-2 and TRBJ1-2, with TRBD1 matching 9 bases. Germline V gene lookup returns CDR1 SGHAT and CDR2 FQNNGV. V trimming: 6 bases; J trimming: 4 bases; junction bases outside the gene matches: 9. This CDR3 region has 15 residues. In DNA form, the CDR3 reads TGTGCCAGCAGGCATCAGCCGGGACAGGGCTATGGCTACACCTTC. Protein sequence: CASRHQPGQGYGYTF.

This clonotype has a count of ten or more. This chain connects TRBV7-2 to TRBJ2-5, with D possibly called TRBD1 or TRBD2 (5 bases each). Looked up from germline, CDR1 is SGHTA and CDR2 is FQGNSA. The CDR3 loop spans 13 amino acids. V shed 5 bases and J shed 7 bases, with 14 bases lying between them. The CDR3 reads CASSTSRDGTQYF. The CDR3 DNA reads as TGTGCCAGCAGCACCTCGAGGGACGGGACCCAGTACTTC.

The table lists this clonotype with many counts. This chain links TRBV7-8 with TRBJ2-3; TRBD2 matches at 8 bases. In germline, CDR1 is SGHVS, CDR2 FQNEAQ. V was pared by 4 bases and J by 0 bases, with 12 bases of the junction left unmatched. The CDR3 loop spans 18 amino acids. The CDR3 is CASSSVRVGGGSTDTQYF. CDR3 coding DNA: TGTGCCAGCAGCTCTGTGCGCGTTGGCGGGGGGAGCACAGATACGCAGTATTTT.

This clonotype has at least ten counts. The chain is built from TRBV7-2 and TRBJ2-7; 9 positions match TRBD2. CDR1 and CDR2 (germline): SGHTA, FQGNSA. V lost 6 bases, J lost 3 bases, and 3 bases stayed unmatched. The CDR3 loop spans 13 amino acids. Written as DNA, the CDR3 is TGTGCCAGCAGGGCTAGCGGGGACTACGAGCAGTACTTC. The encoded protein is CASRASGDYEQYF. The full variable domain, completed using reference TRBV7-2 and TRBJ2-7, is GAGVSQSPSNKVTEKGKDVELRCDPISGHTALYWYRQSLGQGLEFLIYFQGNSAPDKSGLPSDRFSAERTGGSVSTLTIQRTQQEDSAVYLCASRASGDYEQYFGPGTRLTVT.

Many counts were recorded for this clonotype. This chain connects TRBV12-3 or TRBV12-4 to TRBJ2-7; possible D gene TRBD2, 5 bases. V lost 5 bases and J lost 3, with 14 bases in between. The CDR3 spans 14 residues. CDR3 DNA: TGTGCCAGCAGTGCCCCACCGGGGTTCTACGAGCAGTACTTC. Translation: CASSAPPGFYEQYF.

In its sample, this clonotype was seen many times. V usage is TRBV9 and J usage is TRBJ2-2; D might be TRBD2 (6 bases). CDR1 and CDR2 from the germline V gene are SGDLS and YYNGEE. CDR3 size: 15 residues. Trimming cost V 4 bases and J 2 bases, with 12 bases left between them. This chain's CDR3 is CASSRSEGNTGELFF. In nucleotides, the CDR3 is TGTGCCAGCAGCCGATCGGAGGGAAACACCGGGGAGCTGTTTTTT. Complete variable domain (other parts from reference TRBV9 and TRBJ2-2): DSGVTQTPKHLITATGQRVTLRCSPRSGDLSVYWYQQSLDQGLQFLIQYYNGEERAKGNILERFSAQQFPDLHSELNLSSLELGDSALYFCASSRSEGNTGELFFGEGSRLTVL.

This clonotype was seen ten or more times. The chain carries TRBV12-3 or TRBV12-4 and TRBJ1-6; a possible D gene is TRBD1 (6 bases). This CDR3 region has 13 residues. V lost 3 bases to trimming and J lost 9 bases, with 9 bases between them. The CDR3, as DNA: TGTGCCAGCAGTTTCCCAGGGGTTTCACCCCTCCACTTT. Translating it yields CASSFPGVSPLHF.

This clonotype was seen repeatedly, ten times or more. The rearrangement links TRBV20-1 to TRBJ2-5; 16 positions match TRBD2. The CDR3 contains 16 residues. Germline-derived CDR1 and CDR2 are DFQATT and SNEGSKA (reference sequence). V trimming: 6 bases; J trimming: 5 bases; junction bases outside the gene matches: 9. The CDR3: CSAQPGTSGGAETQYF. In nucleotides, the CDR3 is TGCAGTGCGCAACCCGGGACTAGCGGGGGGGCGGAGACCCAGTACTTC.

This clonotype was recorded at least ten times. J is TRBJ2-5 and V is TRBV5-6, with 7 bases identical to TRBD1. With V trimmed by 2 bases and J by 5 bases, 6 bases remained unmatched. The CDR3 loop spans 14 amino acids. Germline loops: CDR1 SGHDT, CDR2 YYEEEE. CDR3: CASSLQGMGETQYF. In DNA form, the CDR3 reads TGTGCCAGCAGCTTACAGGGGATGGGGGAGACCCAGTACTTC.

This clonotype occurred many times. The rearrangement joins TRBV7-2 to TRBJ2-5, with D possibly matching TRBD2 (6 bases). Germline loops: CDR1 SGHTA, CDR2 FQGNSA. The CDR3 loop spans 14 amino acids. V was trimmed by 5 bases and J by 5 bases, leaving 15 bases between them. CDR3 nucleotides: TGTGCCAGCAGCCCCGGGGGACCTGGGGAGACCCAGTACTTC. It yields the protein CASSPGGPGETQYF.